The text below deals with one TCR beta chain. This entry comes from a study of blood T cell repertoires in COVID-19. As for the study in general: Whether acute or convalescent, the COVID-19 samples came from the United States, Italy and Spain.

The germline CDR1 and CDR2 sequences are LGHDT and YNNKEL (reference sequence). V lost 6 bases and J lost 1; bases outside the gene matches: 7. CDR3 size: 18 residues. The protocol was immunoSEQ multiplex PCR, while the TCRdb copy is restricted to in-frame clones and leaves out a portion. The sample shows tens of thousands of clones, around 90% of them seen only once. This sequence originates from a man aged 50 to 59 with active COVID-19. This rearrangement joins TRBV3-1 (or the pseudogene TRBV3-2) to TRBJ2-2, with 14 bases matching TRBD2. The specimen was peripheral blood. The chain's CDR3 is CASSDGLAGGRNTGELFF. In DNA, the CDR3 is TGTGCCAGCAGTGACGGACTAGCGGGGGGTAGGAACACCGGGGAGCTGTTTTTT.